This T cell receptor beta chain was identified during a study of cytomegalovirus exposure and HLA in healthy donors. PCR involved 60 Vbeta and 13 Jbeta primers. The repertoire was sequenced with immunoSEQ multiplex PCR; TCRdb's copy has only in-frame clones and lacks some. The top ten hold around 1.9% of the sample, which has 100,000 to 150,000 clones, roughly four fifths seen once. Per the germline V gene, CDR1 is GTSNPN and CDR2 is SVGIG (reference sequence). There are 13 residues in the CDR3. V lost 5 bases to trimming and J lost 3 bases, with 14 bases between them. The J gene is TRBJ2-7, the V gene TRBV30; a weak D match, TRBD2 (7 bases). The origin of this receptor is a woman aged 45-59 years in good health and CMV-seronegative. The sequenced sample consisted of PBMCs. This CDR3 reads CAWHLGGHYEQYV. The DNA for the CDR3 is TGTGCCTGGCACCTGGGGGGGCACTACGAGCAGTACGTC.